Presented here are 14 T cell receptor beta chains from one specimen sequenced in a study of beta chain features in type 1 diabetes. Expressed TCRB transcripts got sequenced, as all isolated RNA was reverse transcribed. Measured with immunoSEQ multiplex PCR; TCRdb has only the in-frame clones, and not every one. The data contain fewer than 250,000 clones, roughly 70% of them singletons. Sequencing was done on a sample of naive CD4+ T cells from blood. The receptors derive from a man under 40 in good health.

The chain is built from TRBV7-2 and TRBJ2-5, with 11 bases lining up with TRBD1. V trimming: 1 base; J trimming: 14 bases; junction bases outside the gene matches: 9. This CDR3 has 14 residues. CDR1 is SGHTA and CDR2 is FQGNSA in the germline V gene. The CDR3, as DNA: TGTGCCAGCAGCTTAGACCCCGGGGACAGGGGGGCATACTTC. The encoded protein is CASSLDPGDRGAYF.

V and J are TRBV2 and TRBJ2-1; weak D call: TRBD1 (5 bases). The V gene lost 4 bases and the J gene lost 4 bases, with 8 bases spanning the gap. The CDR3 contains 13 residues. Per the germline V gene, CDR1 is SNHLY and CDR2 is FYNNEI. CDR3 protein: CASSGQIYNEQFF. The DNA for the CDR3 is TGTGCCAGCAGTGGACAGATTTACAATGAGCAGTTCTTC.

This chain links TRBV19 with TRBJ2-1, with D perhaps matching TRBD2 (7 bases). CDR1 is LNHDA and CDR2 is SQIVND in the germline V gene (reference sequence). The V end lost 5 bases, the J end lost 0 bases, and 14 bases lay between the germline ends. The CDR3 covers 16 residues. CDR3 residues: CASSFGGRSSYNEQFF. The DNA of the CDR3 is TGTGCCAGTAGTTTCGGGGGGCGAAGCTCCTACAATGAGCAGTTCTTC. Based on the CDR3 plus reference TRBV19 and TRBJ2-1, the full variable domain is DGGITQSPKYLFRKEGQNVTLSCEQNLNHDAMYWYRQDPGQGLRLIYYSQIVNDFQKGDIAEGYSVSREKKESFPLTVTSAQKNPTAFYLCASSFGGRSSYNEQFFGPGTRLTVL.

The chain recombines TRBV5-6 with TRBJ2-5; D remains unclear. The V end was cut by 4 bases, the J end by 1 base, with 8 bases between. The CDR3 sequence is 13 residues long. In germline, CDR1 is SGHDT, CDR2 YYEEEE. The CDR3 sequence: CASSPGLQETQYF. The CDR3, as DNA: TGTGCCAGCAGCCCGGGTCTCCAAGAGACCCAGTACTTC.

The gene calls are TRBV29-1 and TRBJ2-3; D perhaps matches TRBD1 (5 bases). The CDR3 spans 16 residues. In germline, CDR1 is SQVTM, CDR2 ANQGSEA. The V and J ends lost 1 base and 2 bases respectively, with 16 bases between them. CDR3 sequence: CSVEGIPRVATDTQYF. CDR3 in DNA: TGCAGCGTTGAAGGGATCCCCAGGGTGGCCACAGATACGCAGTATTTT.

The chain uses TRBV19 and TRBJ1-2, with a weak D call TRBD1 (6 bases). The germline V and J ends were trimmed by 7 bases and 6 bases, with 12 bases remaining between them. The CDR3 contains 12 residues. From germline, CDR1 is LNHDA and CDR2 SQIVND (reference sequence). The CDR3 coding sequence is TGTGCCAGTATCAACAGGGTGGATGGCTACACCTTC. This encodes CASINRVDGYTF.

The chain combines TRBV11-2 with TRBJ2-3; no clear D. V was pared by 4 bases and J by 0 bases, with 11 bases between. This CDR3 is 15 amino acids long. Germline CDR1 SGHAT, CDR2 FQNNGV. The CDR3 bases are TGTGCCAGCAGCTCCCTGGGCAGCAGCACAGATACGCAGTATTTT. Translation gives CASSSLGSSTDTQYF.

The chain carries TRBV25-1 and TRBJ2-5, with 11 bases that match TRBD2. Germline loops: CDR1 MGHDK, CDR2 SYGVNS. J gave up 5 bases and V 8 bases, and 13 bases lay outside the gene matches. This CDR3 comprises 16 residues. CDR3 sequence reads: CASRQVTSGAKETQYF. The CDR3 bases are TGTGCCAGCCGACAAGTGACTAGCGGGGCGAAGGAGACCCAGTACTTC.

The V call is TRBV7-8, the J call TRBJ2-3, with 7 positions matching TRBD2. This CDR3 has 17 amino acids. Trimming took 5 bases from V and 1 from J; bases not matched to a gene: 12. Per germline, CDR1 SGHVS and CDR2 FQNEAQ. Here the CDR3 reads CASSTRGIRDRTDTQYF. The CDR3 nucleotides are TGTGCCAGCAGCACGCGGGGGATCCGAGACCGCACAGATACGCAGTATTTT.

The chain recombines TRBV7-8 with TRBJ2-4; 10 bases align to TRBD1. V trimming: 5 bases; J trimming: 7 bases; junction bases outside the gene matches: 5. This CDR3 is 14 amino acids long. Germline V gene lookup returns CDR1 SGHVS and CDR2 FQNEAQ. The CDR3 reads CASSKGTGENIQYF. As DNA, the CDR3 is TGTGCCAGCAGCAAAGGGACAGGGGAGAACATTCAGTACTTC.

This clone was detected a few times. The chain combines TRBV29-1 with TRBJ2-1, with 8 bases lining up with TRBD1. Germline assignment: CDR1 SQVTM and CDR2 ANQGSEA. The CDR3 totals 17 residues. The trim removed 0 bases at V and 1 base at J, leaving 8 bases unmatched. The CDR3 spells CSVEDPPDRVSYNEQFF. CDR3 DNA: TGCAGCGTTGAAGACCCTCCGGACAGGGTTTCCTACAATGAGCAGTTCTTC.

The chain links TRBV18 to TRBJ2-7, with 10 positions matching TRBD1. In germline, CDR1 is KGHSH, CDR2 LQKENI. The CDR3 consists of 14 residues. J gave up 6 bases and V 4 bases, and 6 bases lay outside the gene matches. The CDR3 here is CASSLAGTGVEQYF. The CDR3 nucleotides are TGTGCCAGCTCACTTGCCGGGACAGGGGTCGAGCAGTACTTC.

This clone has just one count. The chain carries TRBV30 and TRBJ2-1, with 10 bases identical to TRBD2. CDR3 length: 14 amino acids. V lost 5 bases, J lost 7 bases, and 8 bases stayed unmatched. Germline CDR1 GTSNPN, CDR2 SVGIG (reference sequence). The CDR3 region is CAWDGLAALNEQFF. The CDR3 DNA reads as TGTGCCTGGGATGGACTAGCGGCTCTGAATGAGCAGTTCTTC.

This chain uses TRBV6-5 with TRBJ2-5; D possibly corresponds to TRBD2 (6 bases). The CDR3 consists of 15 residues. The V gene lost 2 bases and the J gene lost 4 bases, with 14 bases spanning the gap. Germline CDR1 MNHEY, CDR2 SVGAGI. The DNA of the CDR3 is TGTGCCAGCAGTTACGGCAACCTCGGGAGAGAGACCCAGTACTTC. Its translation: CASSYGNLGRETQYF.